Listed below are T cell receptor beta chains from one sample, sequenced in a study of blood T cells in healthy people across ages. MiXCR, applied by TCRdb to the 5' RACE reads, yields one record per CDR3 protein. The sample lists around 1.7 million distinct CDR3 sequences; roughly 30% were seen once. Sample: blood. The receptors stem from a woman aged 25 to 39 in good health. CDR3s include the opening cysteine and the closing phenylalanine or tryptophan. D genes are given only for firm matches. The size field is filled for only some rows; it gives once, few, many or a size class.

clone_size j_call v_call d_call cdr3_aa cdr3_nt
many TRBJ2-5 TRBV18 . CASSPMGETQYF TGTGCCAGCTCACCAATGGGAGAGACCCAGTACTTC
. TRBJ1-2 TRBV5-1 TRBD1 CASSDLGQDLGGYTF TGCGCCAGCAGCGACCTAGGACAGGATCTGGGTGGCTACACCTTC
. TRBJ2-1 TRBV2 . CASSEQGRVSYNEQFF TGTGCCAGCAGTGAACAGGGAAGGGTATCCTACAATGAGCAGTTCTTC
few TRBJ2-1 TRBV7-6 TRBD1 CASSATGTGNNEQFF TGTGCCAGCAGCGCGACCGGGACAGGAAACAATGAGCAGTTCTTC
. TRBJ1-2 TRBV11-2 . CASSLGGAGTTLYGYTF TGTGCCAGCAGCTTAGGGGGAGCCGGGACAACTCTCTATGGCTACACCTTC
few TRBJ2-5 TRBV9 TRBD2 CASSTHAGGGETQYF TGTGCCAGCAGCACCCACGCGGGAGGAGGAGAGACCCAGTACTTC
. TRBJ2-1 TRBV4-3 TRBD2 CASSQAPGLDRRANEQFF TGCGCCAGCAGCCAAGCCCCCGGACTAGATCGACGGGCCAATGAGCAGTTCTTC
. TRBJ1-3 TRBV11-2 TRBD1 CASSLKGADGNTIYF TGTGCCAGCAGCTTAAAGGGGGCTGATGGAAACACCATATATTTT
few TRBJ2-4 TRBV19 TRBD2 CASSRGLAGGIPKNIQYF TGTGCCAGTAGTCGTGGACTAGCGGGAGGAATCCCCAAAAACATTCAGTACTTC
. TRBJ1-2 TRBV6-1 . CAAAGGVAYGYTF TGTGCCGCCGCGGGGGGGGTGGCCTATGGCTACACCTTC
. TRBJ2-5 TRBV7-2 . CASSLGGAGVETQYF TGTGCCAGCAGCTTAGGGGGGGCCGGGGTTGAGACCCAGTACTTC
few TRBJ1-2 TRBV20-1 . CSASVYGGYTF TGCAGTGCTAGCGTCTACGGGGGCTACACCTTC
many TRBJ2-1 TRBV7-8 . CASSSLMVQGQFF TGTGCCAGCAGCTCCCTGATGGTTCAAGGGCAGTTCTTC
many TRBJ2-7 TRBV12-3/TRBV12-4 . CASSLQGVISYEQYF TGTGCCAGCAGTCTGCAAGGGGTAATCTCCTACGAGCAGTACTTC
many TRBJ2-7 TRBV4-1 . CASSQDRPGDEQYF TGCGCCAGCAGCCAAGATCGTCCGGGGGACGAGCAGTACTTC
. TRBJ2-1 TRBV7-9 TRBD1 CASSLAGFRDRVLGEQFF TGTGCCAGCAGCTTAGCAGGTTTTAGGGACAGGGTTCTCGGTGAGCAGTTCTTC
once TRBJ2-3 TRBV5-1 . CASSFRGAGDSDTQYF TGCGCCAGCAGCTTTCGAGGGGCAGGAGATTCAGATACGCAGTATTTT
. TRBJ2-2 TRBV12-3/TRBV12-4 . CASSPRQGGSGELFF TGTGCCAGCAGTCCGAGACAGGGAGGGAGCGGGGAGCTGTTTTTT
. TRBJ2-2 TRBV5-1 . CASSLVTYNTGELFF TGCGCCAGCAGCTTGGTGACTTATAACACCGGGGAGCTGTTTTTT
many TRBJ1-5 TRBV12-3/TRBV12-4 . CASKPGEQPQHF TGTGCCAGCAAGCCGGGGGAGCAGCCCCAGCATTTT